A selection of T cell receptor beta chains follows, all from one sample in a study of blood T cell repertoires in COVID-19. Clones were read by immunoSEQ multiplex PCR, and TCRdb kept only the in-frame ones, dropping some. This sample has some 220,000 clones, with 85% to 90% found just once. Sequences were obtained from PBMCs or T cells enriched from blood (not recorded which). Receptor source: a woman younger than 35 in a cohort exposed to, infected with or recovered from COVID-19 (not recorded which). The conserved cysteine and the conserved F or W are not part of the CDR3 here. Each record gives: J gene, V gene, CDR3 protein.

>TRBJ1-6|TRBV15
ATSRDTGVSSPLH
>TRBJ1-2|TRBV19
ASSITGDYGYT
>TRBJ2-7|TRBV10-3
AISEGTGAPGDEQY
>TRBJ1-5|TRBV7-6
ASSLTGRGNQPQH
>TRBJ1-6|TRBV4-1
ASSQGEDRGDSPLH
>TRBJ2-2|TRBV21-1
ASSKGLAGGSTGELF
>TRBJ1-1|TRBV24-1
ATSDPTGSTEAF
>TRBJ1-1|TRBV28
ASSSSGTGTIEAF
>TRBJ2-5|TRBV5-1
ASSSSPQETQY
>TRBJ1-5|TRBV28
ASSGPGTGGGGQPQH
>TRBJ1-1|TRBV3-1/TRBV3-2
ASSLRGRGRGDTEAF
>TRBJ2-2|TRBV7-9
ASSSLAGQNTGELF
>TRBJ2-3|TRBV27
ASRRGVGGGISTDTQY
>TRBJ1-2|TRBV13
ASSSGQGTYNYGYT
>TRBJ1-2|TRBV28
ATYYPRDRRYGYT
>TRBJ1-1|TRBV4-1
ASSRQAGGQDEAF
>TRBJ2-1|TRBV5-1
ASSLGGGHSEQF
>TRBJ1-5|TRBV19
ASSIGGTGRGAQH
>TRBJ1-2|TRBV6-5
ASRVEQGADYGYT
>TRBJ1-1|TRBV28
ASSPRGSEAF
>TRBJ2-7|TRBV19
ASSIYWGGSYEQY
>TRBJ1-3|TRBV5-6
ASSFLGASGNTIY
>TRBJ2-2|TRBV2
ASTKTVNTGELF
>TRBJ1-1|TRBV5-1
ASSSRENTEAF
>TRBJ2-7|TRBV5-1
ASSLEGNEQY
>TRBJ2-7|TRBV11-2
ASSYYGSRYEQY
>TRBJ1-1|TRBV2
ASKGTLSLAF
>TRBJ2-1|TRBV5-5
ASQTAPRNEQF